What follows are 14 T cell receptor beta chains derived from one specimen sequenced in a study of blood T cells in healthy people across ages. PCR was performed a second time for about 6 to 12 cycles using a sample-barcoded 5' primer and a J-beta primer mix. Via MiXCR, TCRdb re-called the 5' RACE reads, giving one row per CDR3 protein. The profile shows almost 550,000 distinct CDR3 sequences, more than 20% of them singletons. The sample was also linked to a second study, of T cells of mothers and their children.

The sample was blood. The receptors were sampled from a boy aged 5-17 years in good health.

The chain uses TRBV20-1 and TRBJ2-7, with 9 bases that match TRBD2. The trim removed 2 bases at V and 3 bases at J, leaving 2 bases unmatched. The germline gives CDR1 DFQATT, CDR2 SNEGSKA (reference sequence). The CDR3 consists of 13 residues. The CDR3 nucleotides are TGCAGTGCTAGACGCGGGGGGGTCTACGAGCAGTACTTC. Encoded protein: CSARRGGVYEQYF.

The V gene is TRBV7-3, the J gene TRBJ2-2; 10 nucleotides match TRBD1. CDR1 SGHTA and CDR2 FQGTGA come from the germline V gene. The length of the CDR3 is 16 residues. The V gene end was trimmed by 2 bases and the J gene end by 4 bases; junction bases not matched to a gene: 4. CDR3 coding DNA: TGTGCCAGCAGCTTATGGAGGACAGGGGGCACCGGGGAGCTGTTTTTT. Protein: CASSLWRTGGTGELFF. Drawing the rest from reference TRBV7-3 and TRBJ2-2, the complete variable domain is GAGVSQTPSNKVTEKGKYVELRCDPISGHTALYWYRQSLGQGPEFLIYFQGTGAADDSGLPNDRFFAVRPEGSVSTLKIQRTERGDSAVYLCASSLWRTGGTGELFFGEGSRLTVL.

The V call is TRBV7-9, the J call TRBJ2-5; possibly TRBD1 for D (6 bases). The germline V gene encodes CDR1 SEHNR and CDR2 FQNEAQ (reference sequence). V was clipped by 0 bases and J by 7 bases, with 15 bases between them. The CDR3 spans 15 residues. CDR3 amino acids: CASSLAPTGLGTQYF. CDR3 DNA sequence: TGTGCCAGCAGCTTAGCCCCAACAGGGCTGGGGACCCAGTACTTC.

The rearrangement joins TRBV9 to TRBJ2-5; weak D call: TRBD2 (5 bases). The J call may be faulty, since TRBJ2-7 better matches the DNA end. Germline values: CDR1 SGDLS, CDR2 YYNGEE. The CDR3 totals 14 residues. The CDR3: CASSESSRSYEQYF. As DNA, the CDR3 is TGTGCCAGCAGCGAGTCTAGCCGCTCCTACGAGCAGTACTTC.

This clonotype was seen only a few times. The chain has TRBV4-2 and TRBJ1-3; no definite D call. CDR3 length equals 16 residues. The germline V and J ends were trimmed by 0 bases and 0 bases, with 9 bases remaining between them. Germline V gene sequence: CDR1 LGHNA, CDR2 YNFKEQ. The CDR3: CASSQDDGFSGNTIYF. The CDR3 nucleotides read TGTGCCAGCAGCCAAGATGACGGTTTCTCTGGAAACACCATATATTTT.

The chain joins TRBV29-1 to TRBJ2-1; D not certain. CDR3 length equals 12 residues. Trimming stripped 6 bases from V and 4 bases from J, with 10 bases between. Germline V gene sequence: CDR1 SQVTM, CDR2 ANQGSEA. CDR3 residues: CSVGPRYNEQFF. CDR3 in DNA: TGCAGCGTCGGCCCGCGGTACAATGAGCAGTTCTTC.

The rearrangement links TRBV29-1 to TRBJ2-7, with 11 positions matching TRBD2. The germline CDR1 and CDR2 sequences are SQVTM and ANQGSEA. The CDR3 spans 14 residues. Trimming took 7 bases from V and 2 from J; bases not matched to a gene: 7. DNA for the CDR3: TGCAGCGCTGGGGGGACTAGCGGAACCTACGAGCAGTACTTC. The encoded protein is CSAGGTSGTYEQYF.

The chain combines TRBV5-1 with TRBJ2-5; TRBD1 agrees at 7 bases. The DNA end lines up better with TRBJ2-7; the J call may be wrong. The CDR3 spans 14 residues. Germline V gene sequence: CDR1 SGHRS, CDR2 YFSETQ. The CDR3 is CASSFGQAIYEQYF. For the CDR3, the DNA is TGCGCCAGCAGCTTCGGACAGGCCATCTACGAGCAGTACTTC.

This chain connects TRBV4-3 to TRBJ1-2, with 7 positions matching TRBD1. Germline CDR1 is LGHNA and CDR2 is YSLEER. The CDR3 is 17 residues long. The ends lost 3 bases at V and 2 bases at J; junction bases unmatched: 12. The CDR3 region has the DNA TGCGCCAGCAGCCAGGGCGTGAAGGCCAGGGGGAACTATGGCTACACCTTC. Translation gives CASSQGVKARGNYGYTF.

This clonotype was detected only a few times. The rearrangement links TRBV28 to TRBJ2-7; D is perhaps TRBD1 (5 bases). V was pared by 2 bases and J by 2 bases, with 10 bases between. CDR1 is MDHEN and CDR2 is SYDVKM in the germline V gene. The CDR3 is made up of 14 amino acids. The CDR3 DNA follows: TGTGCCAGCAGTTTACAGGGTCCCCCCTACGAGCAGTACTTC. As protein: CASSLQGPPYEQYF. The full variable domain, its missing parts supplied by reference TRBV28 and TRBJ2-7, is DVKVTQSSRYLVKRTGEKVFLECVQDMDHENMFWYRQDPGLGLRLIYFSYDVKMKEKGDIPEGYSVSREKKERFSLILESASTNQTSMYLCASSLQGPPYEQYFGPGTRLTVT.

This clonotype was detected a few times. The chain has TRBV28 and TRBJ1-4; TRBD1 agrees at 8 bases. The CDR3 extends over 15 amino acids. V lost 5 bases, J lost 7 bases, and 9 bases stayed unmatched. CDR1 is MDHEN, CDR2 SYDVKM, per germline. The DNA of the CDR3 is TGTGCCAGCAGTCTCTCCAGGGGGCGCCTTGAAAAACTGTTTTTT. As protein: CASSLSRGRLEKLFF.

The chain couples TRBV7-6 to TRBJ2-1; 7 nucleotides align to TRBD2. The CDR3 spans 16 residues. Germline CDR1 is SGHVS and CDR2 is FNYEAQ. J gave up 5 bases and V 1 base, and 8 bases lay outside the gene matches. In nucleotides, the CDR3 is TGTGCCAGCAGCTTAGAAAGCGGGGCCCTCCACAATGAGCAGTTCTTC. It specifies CASSLESGALHNEQFF.

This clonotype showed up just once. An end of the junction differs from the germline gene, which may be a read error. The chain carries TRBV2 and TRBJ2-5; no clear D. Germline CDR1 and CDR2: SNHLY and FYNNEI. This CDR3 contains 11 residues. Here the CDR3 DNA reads TGTGCCGGCAGTGATTGGGAGACCCAGTACTTC. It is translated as CAGSDWETQYF. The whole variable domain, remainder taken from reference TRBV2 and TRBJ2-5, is EPEVTQTPSHQVTQMGQEVILRCVPISNHLYFYWYRQILGQKVEFLVSFYNNEISEKSEIFDDQFSVERPDGSNFTLKIRSTKLEDSAMYFCAGSDWETQYFGPGTRLLVL.

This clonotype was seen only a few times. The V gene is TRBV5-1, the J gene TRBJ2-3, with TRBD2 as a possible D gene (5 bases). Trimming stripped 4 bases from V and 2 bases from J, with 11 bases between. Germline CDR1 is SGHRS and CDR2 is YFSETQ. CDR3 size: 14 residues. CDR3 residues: CASSPDYTTDTQYF. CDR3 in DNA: TGCGCCAGCAGCCCCGACTACACCACAGATACGCAGTATTTT. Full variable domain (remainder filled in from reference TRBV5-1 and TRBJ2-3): KAGVTQTPRYLIKTRGQQVTLSCSPISGHRSVSWYQQTPGQGLQFLFEYFSETQRNKGNFPGRFSGRQFSNSRSEMNVSTLELGDSALYLCASSPDYTTDTQYFGPGTRLTVL.